The TCR beta chain under discussion was sequenced for a study of blood T cell repertoires in COVID-19. In the study overall: Material from acute and convalescent COVID-19 was sourced from the United States, Italy and Spain.

Data came from immunoSEQ multiplex PCR; TCRdb stores just in-frame clones and leaves some out. This table holds some 180,000 clones, approximately 80% found once. Participants' reported clinical history set cohort assignment. After removal of 2 bases from V and 2 bases from J, the junction contained 2 bases not matched to a gene. The V gene's germline CDR1 is MNHEY and CDR2 SVGAGI. The CDR3 is 15 residues long. The sequence derives from a man aged 60-69 years who had been exposed to COVID-19. The chain combines TRBV6-5 with TRBJ2-5; 10 bases match TRBD2. The sample was PBMCs or T cells enriched from blood (not recorded which). The CDR3 loop reads CASSYASGGQETQYF. The CDR3 DNA reads TGTGCCAGCAGTTACGCTAGCGGGGGACAAGAGACCCAGTACTTC.